The rows below give T cell receptor beta chains drawn from one sample of a study of T cell responses to AZD1222 COVID-19 vaccine. The protocol was immunoSEQ multiplex PCR, while the TCRdb copy is restricted to in-frame clones and leaves out a portion. The sample holds approximately 100,000 clones, about nine tenths seen once. The sequences come from peripheral blood, collected 28 days after the second AZD1222 dose. The source of these receptors is an adult who received the AZD1222 COVID-19 vaccine. CDR3s include the opening cysteine and the closing phenylalanine or tryptophan. Each record gives: D gene, V gene, clone size, J gene, CDR3 DNA, CDR3 protein. A D gene is named only where the DNA matches it firmly. A row's size may be missing; if present it is once, few, many or a size class.

>.|TRBV15|.|TRBJ2-2
TGTGCCACCAGCAGAGGACAGATCACCGGGGAGCTGTTTTTT
CATSRGQITGELFF
>TRBD1|TRBV7-9|.|TRBJ2-6
TGTGCCAGCAGCCTGGACAGGGGATCCTCTGGGGCCAACGTCCTGACTTTC
CASSLDRGSSGANVLTF
>.|TRBV23-1|once|TRBJ1-1
TGCGCCAGCAGTCAATCGGGGCAGAGGAACACTGAAGCTTTCTTT
CASSQSGQRNTEAFF
>TRBD1|TRBV3-1/TRBV3-2|.|TRBJ1-6
TGTGCCAGCAGCCAAGATATGGGACAGGGGATTAATTCACCCCTCCACTTT
CASSQDMGQGINSPLHF
>.|TRBV19|.|TRBJ1-5
TGTGCCAGTAGTATAGCAGTAAGGGGCAATCAGCCCCAGCATTTT
CASSIAVRGNQPQHF
>.|TRBV28|.|TRBJ1-6
TGTGCCAGCAGTTTCACGGGGGTCGATACCCTCCACTTT
CASSFTGVDTLHF
>.|TRBV25-1|.|TRBJ1-5
TGTGCCAGCAGTGAAGAGGGCAGGGGAGGGGATCAGCCCCAGCATTTT
CASSEEGRGGDQPQHF
>.|TRBV6-5|once|TRBJ1-4
TGTGCCAGCAGTACAGGGTTTAATGAAAAACTGTTTTTT
CASSTGFNEKLFF
>TRBD1|TRBV5-6|.|TRBJ2-3
TGTGCCAGCAGCCTCCAGACAGGGTGGGGTCTGGAAACGCAGTATTTT
CASSLQTGWGLETQYF
>TRBD2|TRBV11-3|.|TRBJ2-2
TGTGCCAGCAGCTTAGATGGATTAGCGGGGGGAAACACCGGGGAGCTGTTTTTT
CASSLDGLAGGNTGELFF
>.|TRBV29-1|few|TRBJ2-5
TGCAGCGTTTATAGGCTAGAGGTGGAGACCCAGTACTTC
CSVYRLEVETQYF
>TRBD2|TRBV10-1|.|TRBJ2-1
TGCGCCAGCAGCGGGAGGGGCAATGAGCAGTTCTTC
CASSGRGNEQFF
>TRBD1|TRBV19|.|TRBJ1-2
TGTGCCAGCACTACTCAGGGACAGCTCCTCTATGGCTACACCTTC
CASTTQGQLLYGYTF
>TRBD1|TRBV19|once|TRBJ1-5
TGTGCCAGTAGCCCCCTAAGACAGGGAGGCAATCAGCCCCAGCATTTT
CASSPLRQGGNQPQHF
>.|TRBV15|.|TRBJ1-1
TGTGCCACCAGCAGACCGGGGGCGACTGAAGCTTTCTTT
CATSRPGATEAFF
>.|TRBV7-9|.|TRBJ1-1
TGTGCCAGCAGCCCCCTCAGCCTACGGGGGACTGAAGCTTTCTTT
CASSPLSLRGTEAFF
>TRBD2|TRBV27|.|TRBJ2-1
TGTGCCAGCAGTCCTCTAGCGGGGCCTTACAATGAGCAGTTCTTC
CASSPLAGPYNEQFF
>.|TRBV5-6|.|TRBJ1-3
TGTGCCAGCAGCTTGCGTCCAGGGTCTGGAAACACCATATATTTT
CASSLRPGSGNTIYF
>.|TRBV19|once|TRBJ1-1
TGTGCCAGTAGTATAGGGGAGGGGGAAGCTTTCTTT
CASSIGEGEAFF
>.|TRBV10-3|.|TRBJ1-1
TGTGCCATCAGTGAGAGGGGTTCCACTGAAGCTTTCTTT
CAISERGSTEAFF
>TRBD1|TRBV9|.|TRBJ1-5
TGTGCCAGCAGCTTCGGACAGGGTAATCAGCCCCAGCATTTT
CASSFGQGNQPQHF
>.|TRBV7-8|.|TRBJ2-4
TGTGCCAGCAGCTTAGAAGTTCGGGACATTCAGTACTTC
CASSLEVRDIQYF
>.|TRBV7-9|.|TRBJ1-2
TGTGCCAGCAGCTGGACGGACAGCTATGGCTACACCTTC
CASSWTDSYGYTF
>.|TRBV7-2|.|TRBJ1-4
TGTGCCAGCAGCTTAGCGTGGTCAGCAACTAATGAAAAACTGTTTTTT
CASSLAWSATNEKLFF
>TRBD1|TRBV4-1|.|TRBJ1-2
TGCGCCAGCAGCCAGGGACAGGTAGCTAACTATGGCTACACCTTC
CASSQGQVANYGYTF
>TRBD2|TRBV2|.|TRBJ2-5
TGTGCCAGCAGTCGTTCGGGGGGGCGAGAGACCCAGTACTTC
CASSRSGGRETQYF
>TRBD1|TRBV2|.|TRBJ1-2
TGTGCCAGCAGGAAAGACAGGGAAGTAGATGGCTACACCTTC
CASRKDREVDGYTF
>TRBD1|TRBV6-1|.|TRBJ1-1
TGTGCCAGCAGTGAACCAGGGGGCGTCACTGAAGCTTTCTTT
CASSEPGGVTEAFF
>.|TRBV14|.|TRBJ2-1
TGTGCCAGCAGCCAAGCTCCCTACAGACTAGACTCCTACAATGAGCAGTTCTTC
CASSQAPYRLDSYNEQFF
>.|TRBV18|.|TRBJ1-4
TGTGCCAGCTCACTGGTAAGAGGAGGTGAAAAACTGTTTTTT
CASSLVRGGEKLFF
>.|TRBV28|few|TRBJ1-6
TGTGCCAGCAGTAACCCTAATTCACCCCTCCACTTT
CASSNPNSPLHF
>.|TRBV2|.|TRBJ1-5
TGTGCCAGCAGCCCGAGGGGGGGCGGCAATCAGCCCCAGCATTTT
CASSPRGGGNQPQHF
>TRBD2|TRBV5-4|.|TRBJ2-3
TGTGCCAGCAGCTTTAAGCGGGGGGGCACAGATACGCAGTATTTT
CASSFKRGGTDTQYF
>.|TRBV9|.|TRBJ1-3
TGTGCCAGCAGCGTAGACTCTGGAAACACCATATATTTT
CASSVDSGNTIYF
>.|TRBV20-1|.|TRBJ1-2
TGCAGTGGCACCCGCCCGGAGGGCTACACCTTC
CSGTRPEGYTF
>.|TRBV2|once|TRBJ2-1
TGTGCCAGCCTGGGGACTGCCACCTACAATGAGCAGTTCTTC
CASLGTATYNEQFF
>TRBD2|TRBV19|.|TRBJ2-1
TGTGCCAGTAGTAACCGGCGGGGGGGCGTTAACGGTGAGCAGTTCTTC
CASSNRRGGVNGEQFF
>.|TRBV14|.|TRBJ1-2
TGTGCCAGCAGCCAAGTGTTTGACGGAAGAAGGGGCTACACCTTC
CASSQVFDGRRGYTF
>.|TRBV11-2|once|TRBJ1-1
TGTGCCAGCAGCTTAGGATTAGGCACTGAAGCTTTCTTT
CASSLGLGTEAFF
>.|TRBV30|.|TRBJ1-2
TGTGCCTGGAGTGCCGGAAGCAAGGGCTACACCTTC
CAWSAGSKGYTF
>.|TRBV12-5|.|TRBJ1-2
TGTGCTAGTGGCCGTGACAGCCGGTACGGCTACACCTTC
CASGRDSRYGYTF